The text below deals with one T cell receptor (beta chain). Antigen specificity is unknown. Germline V gene sequence: CDR1 SGHTA, CDR2 FQGNSA. CDR3 length equals 15 residues. Trimming cost V 3 bases and J 3 bases, with 9 bases left between them. The sample comes from a study of long-term antiretroviral therapy in people with HIV. Everyone in the study who had HIV was treated in the United States. Researchers report immunoSEQ v3.0 was run at survey level. TCRdb keeps only in-frame clones here, not all; method: immunoSEQ multiplex PCR. The table lists 15,000 to 20,000 clones, around 80% of them singletons. Whole-study findings and limits: Controls exceeded HIV repertoires in CDR3 length range.

This clonotype originated in a woman between 45 and 65 years old with HIV. Sequences were derived from unsorted PBMCs, sampled 0.5 years before starting antiretroviral therapy. The chain joins TRBV7-2 to TRBJ1-6, with D perhaps matching TRBD1 (5 bases). CDR3 sequence (DNA): TGTGCCAGCAGCTTGGGACTGGGCTATAATTCACCCCTCCACTTT. It yields the protein CASSLGLGYNSPLHF.